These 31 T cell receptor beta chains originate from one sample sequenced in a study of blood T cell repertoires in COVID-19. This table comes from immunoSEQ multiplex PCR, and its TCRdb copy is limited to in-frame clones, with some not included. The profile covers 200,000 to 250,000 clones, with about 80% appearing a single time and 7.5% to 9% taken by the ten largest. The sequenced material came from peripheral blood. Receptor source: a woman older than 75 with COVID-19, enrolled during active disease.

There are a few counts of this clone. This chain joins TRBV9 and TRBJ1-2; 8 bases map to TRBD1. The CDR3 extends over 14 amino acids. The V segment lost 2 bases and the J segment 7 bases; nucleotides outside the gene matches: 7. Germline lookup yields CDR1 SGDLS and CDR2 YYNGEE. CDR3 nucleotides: TGTGCCAGCAGCGTCAATCAGGGGGCTGGTGGCTACACCTTC. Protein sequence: CASSVNQGAGGYTF.

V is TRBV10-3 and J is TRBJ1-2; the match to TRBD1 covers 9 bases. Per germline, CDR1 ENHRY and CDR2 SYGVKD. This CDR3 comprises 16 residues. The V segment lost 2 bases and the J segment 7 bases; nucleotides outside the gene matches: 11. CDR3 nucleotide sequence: TGTGCCATCAGTGAGCCACAGGGGGCTGGAAACAGTGGCTACACCTTC. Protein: CAISEPQGAGNSGYTF.

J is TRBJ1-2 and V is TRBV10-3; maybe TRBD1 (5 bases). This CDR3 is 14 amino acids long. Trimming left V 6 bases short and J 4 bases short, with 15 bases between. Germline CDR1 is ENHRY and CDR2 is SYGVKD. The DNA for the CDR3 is TGTGCCATCAGCTCCGGGGGGGGACCCTATGGCTACACCTTC. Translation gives CAISSGGGPYGYTF.

The CDR3 loop reads CASSPRGAGNTIYF. CDR3 DNA sequence: TGTGCCAGCAGTCCGCGGGGGGCTGGAAACACCATATATTTT. V and J are TRBV28 and TRBJ1-3, with TRBD1 as a possible D gene (5 bases). The CDR3 sequence is 14 residues long. V was cut by 5 bases and J by 2 bases, with 10 bases left in between. Germline values: CDR1 MDHEN, CDR2 SYDVKM.

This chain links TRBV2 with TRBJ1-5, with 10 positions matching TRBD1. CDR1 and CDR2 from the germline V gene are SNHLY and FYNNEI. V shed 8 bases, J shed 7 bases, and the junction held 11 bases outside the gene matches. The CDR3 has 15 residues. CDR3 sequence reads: CASEESTGGGQPQHF. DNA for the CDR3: TGTGCCAGCGAGGAATCGACAGGGGGCGGACAGCCCCAGCATTTT.

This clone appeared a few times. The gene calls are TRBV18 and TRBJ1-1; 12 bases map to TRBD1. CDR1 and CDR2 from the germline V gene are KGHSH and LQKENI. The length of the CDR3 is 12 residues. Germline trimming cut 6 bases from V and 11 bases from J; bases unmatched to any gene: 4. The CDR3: CASSQGTGGAFF. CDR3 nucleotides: TGTGCCAGCTCCCAAGGGACAGGGGGCGCTTTCTTT.

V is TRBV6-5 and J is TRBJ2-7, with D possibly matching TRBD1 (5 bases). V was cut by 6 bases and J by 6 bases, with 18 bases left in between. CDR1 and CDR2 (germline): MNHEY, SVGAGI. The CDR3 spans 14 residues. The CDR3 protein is CASSLDTAGREQYF. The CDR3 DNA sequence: TGTGCCAGCAGCCTGGACACCGCAGGACGCGAGCAGTACTTC.

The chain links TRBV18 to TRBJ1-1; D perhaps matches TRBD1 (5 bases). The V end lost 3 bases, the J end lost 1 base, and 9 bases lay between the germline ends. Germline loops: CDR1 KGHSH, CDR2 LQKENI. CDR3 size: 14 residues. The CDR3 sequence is CASSPGGQNTEAFF. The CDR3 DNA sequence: TGTGCCAGCTCACCGGGAGGACAGAACACTGAAGCTTTCTTT. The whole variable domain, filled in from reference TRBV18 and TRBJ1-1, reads NAGVMQNPRHLVRRRGQEARLRCSPMKGHSHVYWYRQLPEEGLKFMVYLQKENIIDESGMPKERFSAEFPKEGPSILRIQQVVRGDSAAYFCASSPGGQNTEAFFGQGTRLTVV.

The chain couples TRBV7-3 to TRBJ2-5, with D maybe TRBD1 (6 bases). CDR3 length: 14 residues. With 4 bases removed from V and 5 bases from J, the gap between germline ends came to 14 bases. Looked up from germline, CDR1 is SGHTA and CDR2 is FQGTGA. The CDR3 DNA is TGTGCCAGCAGCTCACAGGGTATTCCGGAGACCCAGTACTTC. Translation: CASSSQGIPETQYF. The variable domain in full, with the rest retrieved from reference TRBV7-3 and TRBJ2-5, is GAGVSQTPSNKVTEKGKYVELRCDPISGHTALYWYRQSLGQGPEFLIYFQGTGAADDSGLPNDRFFAVRPEGSVSTLKIQRTERGDSAVYLCASSSQGIPETQYFGPGTRLLVL.

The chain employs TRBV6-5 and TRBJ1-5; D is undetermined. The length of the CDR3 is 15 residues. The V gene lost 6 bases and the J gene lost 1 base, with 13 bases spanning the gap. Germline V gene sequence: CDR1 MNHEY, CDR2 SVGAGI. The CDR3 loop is CASRANHGSNQPQHF. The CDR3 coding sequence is TGTGCCAGCAGGGCTAACCACGGGAGCAATCAGCCCCAGCATTTT.

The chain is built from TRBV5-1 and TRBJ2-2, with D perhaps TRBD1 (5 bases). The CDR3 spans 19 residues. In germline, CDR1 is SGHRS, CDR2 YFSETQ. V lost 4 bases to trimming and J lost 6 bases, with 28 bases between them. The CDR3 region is CASSHLLISRASSAGELFF. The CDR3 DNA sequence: TGCGCCAGCAGCCACCTGCTTATTTCCAGGGCGTCATCCGCCGGGGAGCTGTTTTTT.

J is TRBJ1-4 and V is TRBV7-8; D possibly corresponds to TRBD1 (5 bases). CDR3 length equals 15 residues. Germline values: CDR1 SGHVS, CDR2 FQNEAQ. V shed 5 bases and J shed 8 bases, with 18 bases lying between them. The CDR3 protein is CASSLNRGIGEKLFF. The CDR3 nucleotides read TGTGCCAGCAGCCTAAATCGGGGGATCGGGGAAAAACTGTTTTTT.

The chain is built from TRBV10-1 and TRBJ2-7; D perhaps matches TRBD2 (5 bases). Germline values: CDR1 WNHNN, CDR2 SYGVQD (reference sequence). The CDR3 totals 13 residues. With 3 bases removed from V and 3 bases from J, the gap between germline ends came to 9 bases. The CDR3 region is CASSDGVNYEQYF. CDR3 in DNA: TGCGCCAGCAGTGACGGGGTCAACTACGAGCAGTACTTC.

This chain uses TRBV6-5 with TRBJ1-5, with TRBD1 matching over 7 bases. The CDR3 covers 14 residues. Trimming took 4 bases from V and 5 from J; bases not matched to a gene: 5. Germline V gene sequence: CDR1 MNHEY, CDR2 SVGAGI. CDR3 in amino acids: CASSLRTGDQPQHF. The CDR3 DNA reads TGTGCCAGCAGTTTAAGAACAGGGGATCAGCCCCAGCATTTT.

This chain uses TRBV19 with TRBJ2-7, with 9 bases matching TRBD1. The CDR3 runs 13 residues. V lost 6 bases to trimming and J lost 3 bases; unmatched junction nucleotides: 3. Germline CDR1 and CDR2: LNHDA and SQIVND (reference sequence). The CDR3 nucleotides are TGTGCCAGTAGCATGACAGGGGGCTACGAGCAGTACTTC. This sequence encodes CASSMTGGYEQYF.

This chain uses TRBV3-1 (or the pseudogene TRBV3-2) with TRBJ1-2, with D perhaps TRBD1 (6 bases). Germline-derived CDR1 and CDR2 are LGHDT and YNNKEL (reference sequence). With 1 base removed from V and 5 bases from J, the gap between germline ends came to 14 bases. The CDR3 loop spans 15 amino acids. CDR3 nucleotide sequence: TGTGCCAGCAGCCAAGTTGGTAGGGGGGGATATGGCTACACCTTC. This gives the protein CASSQVGRGGYGYTF.

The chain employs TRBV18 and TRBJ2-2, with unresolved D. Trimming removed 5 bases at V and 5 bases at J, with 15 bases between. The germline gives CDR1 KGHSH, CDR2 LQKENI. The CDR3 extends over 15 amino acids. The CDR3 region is CASSVQTPRTGELFF. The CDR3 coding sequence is TGTGCCAGCTCAGTCCAGACTCCGAGGACCGGGGAGCTGTTTTTT.

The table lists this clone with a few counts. DNA of the CDR3: TGTGCCAGCACCGTGGGGGCCAATCAGCCCCAGCATTTT. This gives the protein CASTVGANQPQHF. The rearrangement joins TRBV12-3 or TRBV12-4 to TRBJ1-5, with D maybe TRBD1 (6 bases). This CDR3 is built from 13 residues. V lost 7 bases, J lost 3 bases, and 10 bases lay in between.

DNA of the CDR3: TGTGCCAGCAGTTCCGGACAGGGAAAAATTAGTGGCTACACCTTC. It is translated as CASSSGQGKISGYTF. The rearrangement uses TRBV28 and TRBJ1-2; 8 bases are shared with TRBD1. Per the germline V gene, CDR1 is MDHEN and CDR2 is SYDVKM. CDR3 length: 15 residues. The junction had 11 bases not matched to a gene; V was cut back by 4 bases and J by 7 bases.

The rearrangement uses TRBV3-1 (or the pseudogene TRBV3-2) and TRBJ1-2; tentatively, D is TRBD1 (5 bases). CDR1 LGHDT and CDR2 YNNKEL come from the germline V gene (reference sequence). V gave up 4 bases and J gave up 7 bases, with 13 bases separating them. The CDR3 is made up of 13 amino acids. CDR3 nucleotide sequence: TGTGCCAGCAGCCTGGACATTCCGCCTGGCTACACCTTC. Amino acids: CASSLDIPPGYTF.

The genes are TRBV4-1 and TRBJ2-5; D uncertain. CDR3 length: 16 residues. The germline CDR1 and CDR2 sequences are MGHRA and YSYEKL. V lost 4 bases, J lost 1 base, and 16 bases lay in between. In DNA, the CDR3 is TGCGCCAGCAGCCCCCGCGGCAAGCGAATCCAAGAGACCCAGTACTTC. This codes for CASSPRGKRIQETQYF.

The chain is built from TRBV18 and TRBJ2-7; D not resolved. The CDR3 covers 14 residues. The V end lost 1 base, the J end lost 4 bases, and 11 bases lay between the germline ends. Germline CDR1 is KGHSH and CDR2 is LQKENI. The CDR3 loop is CASSPLRETYEQYF. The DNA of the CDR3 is TGTGCCAGCTCACCACTTCGCGAGACATACGAGCAGTACTTC. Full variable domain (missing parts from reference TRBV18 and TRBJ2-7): NAGVMQNPRHLVRRRGQEARLRCSPMKGHSHVYWYRQLPEEGLKFMVYLQKENIIDESGMPKERFSAEFPKEGPSILRIQQVVRGDSAAYFCASSPLRETYEQYFGPGTRLTVT.

The CDR3 is CASSDTGTGNTIYF. In nucleotides, the CDR3 is TGTGCCAGCAGTGACACAGGGACTGGAAACACCATATATTTT. The V call is TRBV25-1, the J call TRBJ1-3; weak D call: TRBD1 (6 bases). The CDR3 covers 14 residues. Trimming left V 3 bases short and J 2 bases short, with 8 bases between. Germline lookup yields CDR1 MGHDK and CDR2 SYGVNS. Full variable domain (outside the CDR3, taken from reference TRBV25-1 and TRBJ1-3): EADIYQTPRYLVIGTGKKITLECSQTMGHDKMYWYQQDPGMELHLIHYSYGVNSTEKGDLSSESTVSRIRTEHFPLTLESARPSHTSQYLCASSDTGTGNTIYFGEGSWLTVV.

The CDR3 DNA sequence: TGTGCCAGCAGCTTGGTTAGCACGGAGACCCAGTACTTC. Its protein product is CASSLVSTETQYF. J is TRBJ2-5 and V is TRBV5-4; unclear D gene. V lost 0 bases and J 5 bases, leaving 8 bases between the germline ends. The germline CDR1 and CDR2 sequences are SGHNT and YYREEE (reference sequence). This CDR3 region has 13 residues.

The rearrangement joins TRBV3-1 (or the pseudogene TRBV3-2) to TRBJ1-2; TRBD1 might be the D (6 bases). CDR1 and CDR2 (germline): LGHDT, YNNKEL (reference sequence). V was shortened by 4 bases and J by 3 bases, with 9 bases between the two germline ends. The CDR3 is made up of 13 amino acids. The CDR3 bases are TGTGCCAGCAGCCCGGACAGATACTATGGCTACACCTTC. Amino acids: CASSPDRYYGYTF.

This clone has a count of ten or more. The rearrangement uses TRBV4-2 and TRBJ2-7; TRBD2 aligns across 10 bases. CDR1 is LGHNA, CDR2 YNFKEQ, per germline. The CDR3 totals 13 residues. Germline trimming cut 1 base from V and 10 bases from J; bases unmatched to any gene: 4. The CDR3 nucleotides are TGTGCCAGCAGCCAAGTTTCTAGCGGGGGTCAGTACTTC. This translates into CASSQVSSGGQYF.

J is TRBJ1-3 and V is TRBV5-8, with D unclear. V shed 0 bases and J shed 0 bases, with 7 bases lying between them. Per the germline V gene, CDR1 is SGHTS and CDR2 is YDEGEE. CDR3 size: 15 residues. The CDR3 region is CASSLGAGSGNTIYF. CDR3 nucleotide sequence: TGTGCCAGCAGCTTGGGGGCAGGCTCTGGAAACACCATATATTTT.

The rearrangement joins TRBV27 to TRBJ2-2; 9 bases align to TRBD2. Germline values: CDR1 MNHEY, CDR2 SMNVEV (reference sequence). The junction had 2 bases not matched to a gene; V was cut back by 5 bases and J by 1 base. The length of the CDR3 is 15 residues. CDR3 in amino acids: CASSSGRRNTGELFF. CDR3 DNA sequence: TGTGCCAGCAGTAGCGGGAGGCGGAACACCGGGGAGCTGTTTTTT.

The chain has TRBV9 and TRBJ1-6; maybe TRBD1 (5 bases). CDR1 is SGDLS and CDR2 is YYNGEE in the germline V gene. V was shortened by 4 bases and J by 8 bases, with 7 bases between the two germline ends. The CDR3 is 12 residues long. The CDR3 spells CASSSRDSPLHF. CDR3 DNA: TGTGCCAGCAGCTCCAGGGATTCACCCCTCCACTTT. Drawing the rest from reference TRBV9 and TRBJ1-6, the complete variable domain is DSGVTQTPKHLITATGQRVTLRCSPRSGDLSVYWYQQSLDQGLQFLIQYYNGEERAKGNILERFSAQQFPDLHSELNLSSLELGDSALYFCASSSRDSPLHFGNGTRLTVT.

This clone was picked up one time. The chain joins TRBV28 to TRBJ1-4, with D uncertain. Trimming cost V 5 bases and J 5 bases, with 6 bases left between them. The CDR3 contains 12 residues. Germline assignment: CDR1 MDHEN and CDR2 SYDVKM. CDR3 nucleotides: TGTGCCAGCAGTGAACAGAATGAAAAACTGTTTTTT. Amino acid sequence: CASSEQNEKLFF.

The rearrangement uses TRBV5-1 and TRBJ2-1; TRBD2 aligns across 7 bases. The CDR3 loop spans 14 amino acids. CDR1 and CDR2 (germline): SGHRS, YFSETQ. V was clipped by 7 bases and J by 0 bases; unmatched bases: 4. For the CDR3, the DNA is TGCGCCAGCGGCAGCGGGGACTCCTACAATGAGCAGTTCTTC. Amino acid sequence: CASGSGDSYNEQFF.